This record looks at one T cell receptor beta chain sequence and its context. No antigen is known for it. The data originate from a study of OX40 agonist ivuxolimab in advanced cancers. Sequenced by immunoSEQ multiplex PCR; TCRdb stores in-frame clones only, minus some. The sample has 25,000 to 35,000 clones; approximately 84% are singletons. Study outcomes and limitations: Clonal expansion was seen in CD4+ and CD8+ blood T cells by week 6 at 0.1 to 3.0 mg/kg. Relative to CD4+ cells, CD8+ T cells on average had more expanded clones.

This CDR3 spans 14 amino acids. V lost 7 bases and J lost 1; bases outside the gene matches: 5. The germline V gene encodes CDR1 LNHDA and CDR2 SQIVND (reference sequence). This sample comprised CD4+ or CD8+ T cells sorted from blood, obtained in a trial of the OX40 agonist ivuxolimab. The receptor's source is an adult with an advanced solid tumor such as melanoma, head and neck, liver or kidney cancer. The rearrangement uses TRBV19 and TRBJ1-1, with TRBD1 identical over 8 bases. CDR3 bases: TGTGCCAGTAAGGTCGGGACAGGGAACACTGAAGCTTTCTTT. Amino acid sequence: CASKVGTGNTEAFF. Drawing the rest from reference TRBV19 and TRBJ1-1, the complete variable domain is DGGITQSPKYLFRKEGQNVTLSCEQNLNHDAMYWYRQDPGQGLRLIYYSQIVNDFQKGDIAEGYSVSREKKESFPLTVTSAQKNPTAFYLCASKVGTGNTEAFFGQGTRLTVV.